A single sample gave rise to the 8 T cell receptor delta chains below, sequenced in a study of γδ T cells in repeated Plasmodium falciparum infection. TCRdb used CATT to re-call clones from the multiplex PCR reads. The data contain 75,000 to 95,000 delta-chain clones, roughly 0.9% of them singletons. Vgamma9/Vdelta2+ and Vdelta2-negative gammadelta T cells were flow-sorted from PBMC for bulk sequencing. The sample consisted of gamma-delta T cells from blood. The receptors derive from a pool of human donors (malaria-infected and uninfected, not separated).

In regard to this clone: The protein that TCRdb holds for this DNA derives from a much larger clone and differs from the translated DNA at residue 17, which likely indicates a read error; the protein shown here is translated from the DNA. The V and J genes are TRDV1 and TRDJ1; either TRDD2 or TRDD3 may fit D (6 bases each). From germline, CDR1 is TSWWSYY and CDR2 QGS. CDR3 size: 23 residues. Trimming left V 5 bases short and J 0 bases short, with 37 bases between. The CDR3 bases are TGTGCTCTTGGGTCCTGTGCTCCTACTCCTTGGGATTGGGGGCCACCCCACACCGATAAACTCATCTTT. It specifies CALGSCAPTPWDWGPPHTDKLIF.

Remarks on this clone: The protein that TCRdb holds for this DNA derives from a much larger clone and differs from the translated DNA at residue 21, which likely indicates a read error; the protein shown here is translated from the DNA. V usage is TRDV1 and J usage is TRDJ1; 10 nucleotides match TRDD3. Germline matching of the DNA provided the J gene here, since TCRdb leaves it blank. The length of the CDR3 is 25 residues. Germline lookup yields CDR1 TSWWSYY and CDR2 QGS. CDR3: CALGEQARLRDWGIQRRGYTYKLIF. The CDR3 region has the DNA TGTGCTCTTGGGGAACAGGCGCGCCTTCGGGACTGGGGGATCCAAAGGAGGGGGTACACCTATAAACTCATCTTT.

This clone appeared a few times. TCRdb records a much larger clone's protein for this DNA, with a difference at residue 4 that likely arises from a read error; the protein given is the translation of the DNA. The chain joins TRDV1 to TRDJ1; D not certain. In germline, CDR1 is TSWWSYY, CDR2 QGS. V was cut by 7 bases and J by 1 base, with 10 bases left in between. The CDR3 contains 13 residues. The DNA of the CDR3 is TGTGCTCTTGTGGCCCTAACCACCGATAAACTCATCTTT. Translation: CALVALTTDKLIF.

About this clone: The protein held in TCRdb is that of a much larger clone and does not match this DNA's translation at residue 13, likely because of a read error; the protein shown is translated from the DNA. This chain uses TRDV2 with TRDJ1; D might be TRDD2 (9 bases). Because TCRdb records no J gene, it was assigned here through a match of the DNA to germline. Per germline, CDR1 GEAIGNYY and CDR2 EKD. Trimming took 0 bases from V and 1 from J, leaving 38 bases between them. This CDR3 is 24 amino acids long. The CDR3 protein is CACDTVKLGLPTETGGSLTDKLIF. DNA of the CDR3: TGTGCCTGTGACACCGTGAAGCTCGGCCTTCCTACAGAAACTGGGGGTTCTCTCACCGATAAACTCATCTTT.

This clone is classed as medium-sized. Other nucleotide sequences from this sample produce the same CDR3. This rearrangement joins TRDV1 to TRDJ1; TRDD2 matches at 7 bases. This CDR3 is built from 16 residues. V shed 3 bases and J 0 bases; nucleotides not matched to a gene: 7. Germline assignment: CDR1 TSWWSYY and CDR2 QGS. The CDR3 nucleotides read TGTGCTCTTGGGGATAACCTTCCTCCGGACACCGATAAACTCATCTTT. Protein product: CALGDNLPPDTDKLIF.

This clone appeared many times. The amino acid sequence in TCRdb belongs to a much larger clone and departs from this DNA's translation at residue 17, likely a sequencing read error; the sequence shown is translated from the DNA. The chain carries TRDV1 and TRDJ1; 8 bases are a match to TRDD3. The germline CDR1 and CDR2 sequences are TSWWSYY and QGS. This CDR3 has 19 residues. CDR3 DNA sequence: TGTGCTCTTGGGGATTCTACGGCTGGGGGACCTTTCACAACCGATAAACACATCTTT. This encodes CALGDSTAGGPFTTDKHIF.

At least ten counts were recorded for this clone. TCRdb shows a much larger clone's protein in place of this DNA's translation, and the two differ at residue 11, likely through a read error; the protein shown is translated from the DNA. The V call is TRDV2, the J call TRDJ3; 7 nucleotides line up with TRDD3. The J gene, absent from TCRdb, was called here by matching the DNA to germline. With V trimmed by 2 bases and J by 2 bases, 17 bases remained unmatched. Germline assignment: CDR1 GEAIGNYY and CDR2 EKD. CDR3 size: 21 residues. The CDR3 DNA reads TGTGCCTGTGACAAGAGGAGCTGGGGGTTCCCTAAGACCTGGGACACCCGACAGATGTTTTTC. Amino acid sequence: CACDKRSWGFPKTWDTRQMFF.

Ten or more counts support this clone. The protein TCRdb gives is from a much larger clone and does not agree with this DNA's translation at residue 15, likely a read error; the protein shown here comes from the DNA. The sample holds other DNA sequences that translate to the same CDR3. The chain is built from TRAV36/DV7 and TRDJ1, with 12 bases lining up with TRDD3. This CDR3 is 23 amino acids long. The germline V gene encodes CDR1 VTNFRS and CDR2 LTSSGIE (reference sequence). Losses at the gene ends were 2 bases for V and 0 bases for J; bases not matched to a gene: 26. For the CDR3, the DNA is TGTGCTGTGGAAGGGTTTGCGCGACGAAACTACTGGGGGATACCTAGGTACACCGATAAACTCATCTTT. Translated, it gives CAVEGFARRNYWGIPRYTDKLIF.